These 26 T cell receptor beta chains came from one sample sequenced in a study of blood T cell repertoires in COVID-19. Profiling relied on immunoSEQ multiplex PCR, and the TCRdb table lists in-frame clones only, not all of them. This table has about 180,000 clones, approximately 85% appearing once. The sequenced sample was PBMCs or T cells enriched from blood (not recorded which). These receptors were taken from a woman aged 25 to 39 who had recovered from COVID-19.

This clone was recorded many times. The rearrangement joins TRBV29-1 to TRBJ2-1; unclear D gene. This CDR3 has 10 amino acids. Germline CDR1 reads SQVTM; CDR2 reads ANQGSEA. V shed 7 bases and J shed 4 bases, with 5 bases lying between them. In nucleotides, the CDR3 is TGCAGCGGCGGTTACAATGAGCAGTTCTTC. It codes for CSGGYNEQFF.

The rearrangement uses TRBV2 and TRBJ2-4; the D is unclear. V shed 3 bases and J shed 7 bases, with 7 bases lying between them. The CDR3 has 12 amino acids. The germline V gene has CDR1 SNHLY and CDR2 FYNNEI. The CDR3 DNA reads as TGTGCCAGCAGTGATCAGGTTAACATTCAGTACTTC. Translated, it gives CASSDQVNIQYF. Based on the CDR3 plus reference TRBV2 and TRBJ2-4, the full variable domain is EPEVTQTPSHQVTQMGQEVILRCVPISNHLYFYWYRQILGQKVEFLVSFYNNEISEKSEIFDDQFSVERPDGSNFTLKIRSTKLEDSAMYFCASSDQVNIQYFGAGTRLSVL.

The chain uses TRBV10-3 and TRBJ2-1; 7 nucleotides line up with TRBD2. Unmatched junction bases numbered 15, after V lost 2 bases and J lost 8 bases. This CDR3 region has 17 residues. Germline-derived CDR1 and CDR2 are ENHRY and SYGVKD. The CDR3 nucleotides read TGTGCCATCAGTGAGAGTAGTTGGACTAGAAAATTTGATGAGCAGTTCTTC. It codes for CAISESSWTRKFDEQFF.

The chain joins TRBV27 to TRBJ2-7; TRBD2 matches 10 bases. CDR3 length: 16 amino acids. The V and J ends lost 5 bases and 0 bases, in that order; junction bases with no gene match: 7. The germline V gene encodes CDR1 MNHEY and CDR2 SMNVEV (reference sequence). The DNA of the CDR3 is TGTGCCAGCAGTCCAACTAGCGGGACCATCTCCTACGAGCAGTACTTC. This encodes CASSPTSGTISYEQYF.

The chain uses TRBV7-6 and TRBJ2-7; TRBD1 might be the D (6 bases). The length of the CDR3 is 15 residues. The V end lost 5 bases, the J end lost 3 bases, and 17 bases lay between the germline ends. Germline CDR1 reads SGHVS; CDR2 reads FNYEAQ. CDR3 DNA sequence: TGTGCCAGCAGCCCAGGGGTGGCGGCCAGCTACGAGCAGTACTTC. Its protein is CASSPGVAASYEQYF.

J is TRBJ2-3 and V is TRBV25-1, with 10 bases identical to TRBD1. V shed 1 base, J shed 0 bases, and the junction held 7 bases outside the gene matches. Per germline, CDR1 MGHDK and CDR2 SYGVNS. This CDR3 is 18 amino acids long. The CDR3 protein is CASSESTQGQGSTDTQYF. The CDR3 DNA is TGTGCCAGCAGTGAATCCACCCAGGGACAGGGGAGCACAGATACGCAGTATTTT.

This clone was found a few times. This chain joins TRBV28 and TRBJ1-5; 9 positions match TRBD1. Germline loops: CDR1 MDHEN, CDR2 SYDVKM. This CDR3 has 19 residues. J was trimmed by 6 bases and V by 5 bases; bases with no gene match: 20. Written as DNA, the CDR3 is TGTGCCAGCAGTCCGGTGGCGTACAGGGGGCTTCGTTCCGGTCAGCCCCAGCATTTT. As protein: CASSPVAYRGLRSGQPQHF.

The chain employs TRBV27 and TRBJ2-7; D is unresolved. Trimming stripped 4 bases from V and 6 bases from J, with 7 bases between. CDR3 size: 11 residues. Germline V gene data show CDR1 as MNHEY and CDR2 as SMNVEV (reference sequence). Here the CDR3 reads CASSSVSEQYF. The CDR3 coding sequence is TGTGCCAGCAGTTCCGTGAGCGAGCAGTACTTC.

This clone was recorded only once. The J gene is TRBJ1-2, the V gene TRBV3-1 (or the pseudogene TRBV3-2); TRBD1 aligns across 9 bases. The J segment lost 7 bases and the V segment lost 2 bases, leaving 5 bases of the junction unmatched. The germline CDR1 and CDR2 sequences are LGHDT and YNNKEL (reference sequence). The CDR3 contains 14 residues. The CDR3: CASSQRTDRGGYTF. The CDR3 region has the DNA TGTGCCAGCAGCCAACGTACGGACAGGGGTGGCTACACCTTC.

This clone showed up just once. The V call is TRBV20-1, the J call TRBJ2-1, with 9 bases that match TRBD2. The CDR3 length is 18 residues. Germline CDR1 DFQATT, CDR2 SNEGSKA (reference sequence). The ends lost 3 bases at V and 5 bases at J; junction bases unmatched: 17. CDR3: CSASGSMGRTSAHNEQFF. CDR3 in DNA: TGCAGTGCTAGTGGCTCGATGGGGAGGACTAGCGCTCACAATGAGCAGTTCTTC.

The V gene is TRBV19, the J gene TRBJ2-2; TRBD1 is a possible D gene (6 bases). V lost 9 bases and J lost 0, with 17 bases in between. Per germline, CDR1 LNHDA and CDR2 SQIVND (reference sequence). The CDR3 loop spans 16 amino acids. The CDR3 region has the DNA TGTGCCAGCGCCCGTGGGCAGGGGTCGAACACCGGGGAGCTGTTTTTT. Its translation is CASARGQGSNTGELFF.

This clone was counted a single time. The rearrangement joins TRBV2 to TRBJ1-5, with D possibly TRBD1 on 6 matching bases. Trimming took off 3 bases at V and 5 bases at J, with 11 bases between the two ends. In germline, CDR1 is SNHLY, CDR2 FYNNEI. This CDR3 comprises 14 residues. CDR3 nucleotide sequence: TGTGCCAGCAGTGATAGGGGGGGGTATCAGCCCCAGCATTTT. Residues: CASSDRGGYQPQHF.

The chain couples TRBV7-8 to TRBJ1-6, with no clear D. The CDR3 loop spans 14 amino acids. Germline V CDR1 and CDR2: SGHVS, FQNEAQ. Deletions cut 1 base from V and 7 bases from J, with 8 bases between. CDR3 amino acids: CASSLVGRNSPLHF. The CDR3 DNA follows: TGTGCCAGCAGCTTAGTGGGCAGAAATTCACCCCTCCACTTT.

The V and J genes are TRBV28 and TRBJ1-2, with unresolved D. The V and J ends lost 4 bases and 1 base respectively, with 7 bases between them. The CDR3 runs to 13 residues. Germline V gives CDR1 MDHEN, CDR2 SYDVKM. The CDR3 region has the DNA TGTGCCAGCAGTTCCCAGGTTAACTATGGCTACACCTTC. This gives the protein CASSSQVNYGYTF.

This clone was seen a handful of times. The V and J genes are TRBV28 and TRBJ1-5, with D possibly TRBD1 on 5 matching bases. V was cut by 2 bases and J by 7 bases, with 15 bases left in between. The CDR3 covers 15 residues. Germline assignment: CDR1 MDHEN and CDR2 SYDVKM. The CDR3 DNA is TGTGCCAGCAGTTTAGCCACGCGGGGCATCCAGCCCCAGCATTTT. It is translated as CASSLATRGIQPQHF.

The CDR3 coding sequence is TGTGCCAGCAGTGGGACACGGAACACCGGGGAGCTGTTTTTT. It encodes CASSGTRNTGELFF. The chain joins TRBV27 to TRBJ2-2, with D maybe TRBD1 (6 bases). Trimming pared 5 bases from V and 1 base from J, leaving 8 bases between. The germline CDR1 and CDR2 sequences are MNHEY and SMNVEV (reference sequence). CDR3 length equals 14 residues.

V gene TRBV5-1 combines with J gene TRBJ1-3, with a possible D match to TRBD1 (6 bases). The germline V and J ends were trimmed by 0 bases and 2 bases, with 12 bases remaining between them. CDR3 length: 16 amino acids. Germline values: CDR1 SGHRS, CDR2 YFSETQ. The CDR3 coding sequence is TGCGCCAGCAGCTTGGCCGGGTCAGGGGCTGGAAACACCATATATTTT. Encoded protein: CASSLAGSGAGNTIYF.

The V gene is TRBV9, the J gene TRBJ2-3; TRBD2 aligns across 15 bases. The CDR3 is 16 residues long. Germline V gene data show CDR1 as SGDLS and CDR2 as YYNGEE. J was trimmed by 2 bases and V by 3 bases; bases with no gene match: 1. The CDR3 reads CASSGTSGRVTDTQYF. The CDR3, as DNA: TGTGCCAGCAGCGGGACTAGCGGGAGGGTCACAGATACGCAGTATTTT.

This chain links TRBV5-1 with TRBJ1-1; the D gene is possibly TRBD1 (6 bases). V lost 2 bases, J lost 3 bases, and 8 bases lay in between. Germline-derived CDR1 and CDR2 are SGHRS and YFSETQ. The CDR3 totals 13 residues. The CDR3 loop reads CASSLGGDTEAFF. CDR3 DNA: TGCGCCAGCAGCTTAGGGGGGGACACTGAAGCTTTCTTT.

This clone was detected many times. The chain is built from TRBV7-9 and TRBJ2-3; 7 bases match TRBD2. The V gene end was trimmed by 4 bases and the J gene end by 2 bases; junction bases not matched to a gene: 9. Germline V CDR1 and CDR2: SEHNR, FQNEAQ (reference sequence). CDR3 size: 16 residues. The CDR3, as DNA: TGTGCCAGCAGCTCGCGGGAGTTCACCACCACAGATACGCAGTATTTT. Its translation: CASSSREFTTTDTQYF.

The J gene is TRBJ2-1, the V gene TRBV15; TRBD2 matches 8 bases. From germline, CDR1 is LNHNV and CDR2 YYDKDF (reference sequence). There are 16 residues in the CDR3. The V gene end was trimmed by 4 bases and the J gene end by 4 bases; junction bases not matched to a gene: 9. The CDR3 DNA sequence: TGTGCCACCAGCACCCCCCTAGCGGGTGATTACAATGAGCAGTTCTTC. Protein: CATSTPLAGDYNEQFF.

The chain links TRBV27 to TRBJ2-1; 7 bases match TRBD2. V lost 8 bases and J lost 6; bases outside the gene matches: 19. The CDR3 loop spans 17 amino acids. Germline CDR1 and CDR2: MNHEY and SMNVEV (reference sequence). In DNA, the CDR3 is TGTGCCAGCCGGGTCGGGGCTAGCGGAAAACCGGCCAATGAGCAGTTCTTC. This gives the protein CASRVGASGKPANEQFF.

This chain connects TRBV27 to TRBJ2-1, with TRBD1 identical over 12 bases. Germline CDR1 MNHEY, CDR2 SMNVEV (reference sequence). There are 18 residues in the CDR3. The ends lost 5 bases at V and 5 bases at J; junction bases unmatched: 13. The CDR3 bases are TGTGCCAGCAGTCGGGACAGGGGGCCGACTAGAACTCACAATGAGCAGTTCTTC. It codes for CASSRDRGPTRTHNEQFF.

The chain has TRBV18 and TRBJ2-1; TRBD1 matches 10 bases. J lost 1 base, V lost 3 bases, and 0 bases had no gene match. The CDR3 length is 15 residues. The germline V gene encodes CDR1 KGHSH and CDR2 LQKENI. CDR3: CASSPGQGSYNEQFF. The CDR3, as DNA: TGTGCCAGCTCACCGGGACAGGGGTCCTACAATGAGCAGTTCTTC.

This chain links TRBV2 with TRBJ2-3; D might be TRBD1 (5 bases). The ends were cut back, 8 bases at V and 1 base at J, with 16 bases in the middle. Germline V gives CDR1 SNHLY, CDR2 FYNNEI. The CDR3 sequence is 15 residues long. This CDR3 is CASQKQTARTDTQYF. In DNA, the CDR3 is TGTGCCAGCCAAAAACAGACAGCCCGCACAGATACGCAGTATTTT.

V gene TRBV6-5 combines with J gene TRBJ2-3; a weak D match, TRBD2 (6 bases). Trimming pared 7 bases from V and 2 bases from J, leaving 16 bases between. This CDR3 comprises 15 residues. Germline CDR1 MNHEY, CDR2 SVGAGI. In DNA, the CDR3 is TGTGCCAGCACCCCTACTAGCAGATACACAGATACGCAGTATTTT. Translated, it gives CASTPTSRYTDTQYF.